The 7 T cell receptor beta chains below come from one sample, sequenced in a study of a mutant IDH1 vaccine in newly diagnosed glioma. Libraries were prepared by immunoSEQ multiplex PCR; TCRdb keeps only in-frame clonotypes and omits some of them. The sample carries 45,000 to 70,000 clones, 75% to 95% recorded once. Time point: baseline, week 1 (first vaccination visit). Treatment: pre-vaccination baseline after standard-of-care therapy. Here the sequenced sample was PBMCs, taken from a glioma patient treated with radiotherapy, temozolomide or both. Receptors were obtained from a man aged 50-59 years with glioma.

This clone was detected only a few times. The chain employs TRBV6-1 and TRBJ1-1; no reliable D call. Per germline, CDR1 MNHNS and CDR2 SASEGT. V lost 2 bases and J 1 base, leaving 8 bases between the germline ends. The CDR3 spans 14 residues. CDR3 sequence: CASSERGQNTEAFF. The CDR3 coding sequence is TGTGCCAGCAGTGAACGTGGGCAGAACACTGAAGCTTTCTTT.

The chain carries TRBV9 and TRBJ2-1; 7 bases align to TRBD1. The ends lost 0 bases at V and 8 bases at J; junction bases unmatched: 11. Germline V gene lookup returns CDR1 SGDLS and CDR2 YYNGEE. This CDR3 is 16 amino acids long. The CDR3 loop is CASSVGGWTGSDEQFF. The CDR3 DNA reads as TGTGCCAGCAGCGTAGGAGGATGGACAGGTAGCGATGAGCAGTTCTTC.

The J gene is TRBJ1-1, the V gene TRBV4-1; possible D gene TRBD1, 5 bases. Germline-derived CDR1 and CDR2 are MGHRA and YSYEKL. This CDR3 region has 16 residues. V dropped 4 bases and J dropped 1 base, with 16 bases sitting between them. The CDR3: CASSRLYGGKNTEAFF. The CDR3 nucleotides are TGCGCCAGCAGCCGTCTATATGGGGGGAAGAACACTGAAGCTTTCTTT.

The rearrangement uses TRBV25-1 and TRBJ1-3; weak D call: TRBD1 (5 bases). This CDR3 region has 17 residues. With 4 bases removed from V and 0 bases from J, the gap between germline ends came to 16 bases. Germline loops: CDR1 MGHDK, CDR2 SYGVNS. CDR3 nucleotides: TGTGCCAGCAGTGGATTTGGGACTGCTCCCTCTGGAAACACCATATATTTT. Translating gives CASSGFGTAPSGNTIYF.

CDR3 bases: TGTGCCAGCAGCGGACAGGGAGGCTCCTACGAGCAGTACTTC. The encoded protein is CASSGQGGSYEQYF. The chain combines TRBV7-9 with TRBJ2-7, with 8 bases lining up with TRBD1. The J segment lost 0 bases and the V segment lost 5 bases, leaving 3 bases of the junction unmatched. This CDR3 has 14 amino acids. Germline lookup yields CDR1 SEHNR and CDR2 FQNEAQ (reference sequence). The full variable domain, in which reference TRBV7-9 and TRBJ2-7 provide the parts outside the CDR3, is DTGVSQNPRHKITKRGQNVTFRCDPISEHNRLYWYRQTLGQGPEFLTYFQNEAQLEKSRLLSDRFSAERPKGSFSTLEIQRTEQGDSAMYLCASSGQGGSYEQYFGPGTRLTVT.

This chain uses TRBV11-2 with TRBJ2-2; D perhaps matches TRBD1 (6 bases). In germline, CDR1 is SGHAT, CDR2 FQNNGV. V was clipped by 1 base and J by 6 bases, with 9 bases between them. There are 14 residues in the CDR3. The CDR3 region is CASSLGHRAGELFF. Written as DNA, the CDR3 is TGTGCCAGCAGCTTAGGCCACAGGGCCGGGGAGCTGTTTTTT.

This chain connects TRBV5-1 to TRBJ2-1; 7 positions match TRBD2. Trimming removed 4 bases from V and 7 bases from J; junction bases left unmatched: 11. The CDR3 has 15 amino acids. Germline V gives CDR1 SGHRS, CDR2 YFSETQ. The CDR3 here is CASSPSAGVENEQFF. As DNA, the CDR3 is TGCGCCAGCAGCCCTTCCGCGGGAGTGGAAAATGAGCAGTTCTTC.